The present T cell receptor (beta chain) was sequenced within a study of CD8+ T cells in alopecia areata. General study findings and limits: Sequencing of scalp samples also captures resident alphabeta T cells of normal skin.

In each case, RNA was isolated and then reverse transcribed into cDNA as the sequencing template. Libraries were prepared by immunoSEQ multiplex PCR; TCRdb keeps only in-frame clonotypes and omits some of them. The data list some 110,000 clones, none observed once; around 20% falls to the top ten. This clone was observed a few times. The antigen is unknown. Gene names denote mouse genes. The CDR3 is cut off 4 residues early in the read; its end comes from the germline J gene. This sample also contains other DNA sequences that code for the same CDR3. V lost 2 bases, J lost 0 bases, and 12 bases lay in between. The CDR3 length is 15 residues. CDR1 is FNHDT and CDR2 is SITEND in the germline V gene (reference sequence).

Sequences were obtained from lesional skin. J is TRBJ2-7 and V is TRBV19; tentatively, D is TRBD2 (6 bases). The sequence came from a C3H/HeJ mouse with alopecia areata. As its MHC haplotype, the strain has H2-k. The DNA read from the CDR3 is TGTGCCAGCAGTATTCCGGGACTTAGCTCCTAT. Protein sequence: CASSIPGLSSY. The full-length CDR3 reads as CASSIPGLSSYEQYF.